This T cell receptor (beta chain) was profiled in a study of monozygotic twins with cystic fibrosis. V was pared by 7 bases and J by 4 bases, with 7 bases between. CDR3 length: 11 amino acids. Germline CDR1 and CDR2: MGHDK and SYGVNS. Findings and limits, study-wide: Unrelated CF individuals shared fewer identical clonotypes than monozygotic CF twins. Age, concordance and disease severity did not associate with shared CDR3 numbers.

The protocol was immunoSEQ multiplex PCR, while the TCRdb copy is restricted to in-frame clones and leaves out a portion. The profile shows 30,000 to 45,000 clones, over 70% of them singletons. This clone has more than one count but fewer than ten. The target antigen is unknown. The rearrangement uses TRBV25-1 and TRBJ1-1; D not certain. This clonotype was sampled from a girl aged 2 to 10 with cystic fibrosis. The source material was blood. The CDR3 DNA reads TGTGCCAGCATTTATCTCACTGAAGCTTTCTTT. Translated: CASIYLTEAFF.